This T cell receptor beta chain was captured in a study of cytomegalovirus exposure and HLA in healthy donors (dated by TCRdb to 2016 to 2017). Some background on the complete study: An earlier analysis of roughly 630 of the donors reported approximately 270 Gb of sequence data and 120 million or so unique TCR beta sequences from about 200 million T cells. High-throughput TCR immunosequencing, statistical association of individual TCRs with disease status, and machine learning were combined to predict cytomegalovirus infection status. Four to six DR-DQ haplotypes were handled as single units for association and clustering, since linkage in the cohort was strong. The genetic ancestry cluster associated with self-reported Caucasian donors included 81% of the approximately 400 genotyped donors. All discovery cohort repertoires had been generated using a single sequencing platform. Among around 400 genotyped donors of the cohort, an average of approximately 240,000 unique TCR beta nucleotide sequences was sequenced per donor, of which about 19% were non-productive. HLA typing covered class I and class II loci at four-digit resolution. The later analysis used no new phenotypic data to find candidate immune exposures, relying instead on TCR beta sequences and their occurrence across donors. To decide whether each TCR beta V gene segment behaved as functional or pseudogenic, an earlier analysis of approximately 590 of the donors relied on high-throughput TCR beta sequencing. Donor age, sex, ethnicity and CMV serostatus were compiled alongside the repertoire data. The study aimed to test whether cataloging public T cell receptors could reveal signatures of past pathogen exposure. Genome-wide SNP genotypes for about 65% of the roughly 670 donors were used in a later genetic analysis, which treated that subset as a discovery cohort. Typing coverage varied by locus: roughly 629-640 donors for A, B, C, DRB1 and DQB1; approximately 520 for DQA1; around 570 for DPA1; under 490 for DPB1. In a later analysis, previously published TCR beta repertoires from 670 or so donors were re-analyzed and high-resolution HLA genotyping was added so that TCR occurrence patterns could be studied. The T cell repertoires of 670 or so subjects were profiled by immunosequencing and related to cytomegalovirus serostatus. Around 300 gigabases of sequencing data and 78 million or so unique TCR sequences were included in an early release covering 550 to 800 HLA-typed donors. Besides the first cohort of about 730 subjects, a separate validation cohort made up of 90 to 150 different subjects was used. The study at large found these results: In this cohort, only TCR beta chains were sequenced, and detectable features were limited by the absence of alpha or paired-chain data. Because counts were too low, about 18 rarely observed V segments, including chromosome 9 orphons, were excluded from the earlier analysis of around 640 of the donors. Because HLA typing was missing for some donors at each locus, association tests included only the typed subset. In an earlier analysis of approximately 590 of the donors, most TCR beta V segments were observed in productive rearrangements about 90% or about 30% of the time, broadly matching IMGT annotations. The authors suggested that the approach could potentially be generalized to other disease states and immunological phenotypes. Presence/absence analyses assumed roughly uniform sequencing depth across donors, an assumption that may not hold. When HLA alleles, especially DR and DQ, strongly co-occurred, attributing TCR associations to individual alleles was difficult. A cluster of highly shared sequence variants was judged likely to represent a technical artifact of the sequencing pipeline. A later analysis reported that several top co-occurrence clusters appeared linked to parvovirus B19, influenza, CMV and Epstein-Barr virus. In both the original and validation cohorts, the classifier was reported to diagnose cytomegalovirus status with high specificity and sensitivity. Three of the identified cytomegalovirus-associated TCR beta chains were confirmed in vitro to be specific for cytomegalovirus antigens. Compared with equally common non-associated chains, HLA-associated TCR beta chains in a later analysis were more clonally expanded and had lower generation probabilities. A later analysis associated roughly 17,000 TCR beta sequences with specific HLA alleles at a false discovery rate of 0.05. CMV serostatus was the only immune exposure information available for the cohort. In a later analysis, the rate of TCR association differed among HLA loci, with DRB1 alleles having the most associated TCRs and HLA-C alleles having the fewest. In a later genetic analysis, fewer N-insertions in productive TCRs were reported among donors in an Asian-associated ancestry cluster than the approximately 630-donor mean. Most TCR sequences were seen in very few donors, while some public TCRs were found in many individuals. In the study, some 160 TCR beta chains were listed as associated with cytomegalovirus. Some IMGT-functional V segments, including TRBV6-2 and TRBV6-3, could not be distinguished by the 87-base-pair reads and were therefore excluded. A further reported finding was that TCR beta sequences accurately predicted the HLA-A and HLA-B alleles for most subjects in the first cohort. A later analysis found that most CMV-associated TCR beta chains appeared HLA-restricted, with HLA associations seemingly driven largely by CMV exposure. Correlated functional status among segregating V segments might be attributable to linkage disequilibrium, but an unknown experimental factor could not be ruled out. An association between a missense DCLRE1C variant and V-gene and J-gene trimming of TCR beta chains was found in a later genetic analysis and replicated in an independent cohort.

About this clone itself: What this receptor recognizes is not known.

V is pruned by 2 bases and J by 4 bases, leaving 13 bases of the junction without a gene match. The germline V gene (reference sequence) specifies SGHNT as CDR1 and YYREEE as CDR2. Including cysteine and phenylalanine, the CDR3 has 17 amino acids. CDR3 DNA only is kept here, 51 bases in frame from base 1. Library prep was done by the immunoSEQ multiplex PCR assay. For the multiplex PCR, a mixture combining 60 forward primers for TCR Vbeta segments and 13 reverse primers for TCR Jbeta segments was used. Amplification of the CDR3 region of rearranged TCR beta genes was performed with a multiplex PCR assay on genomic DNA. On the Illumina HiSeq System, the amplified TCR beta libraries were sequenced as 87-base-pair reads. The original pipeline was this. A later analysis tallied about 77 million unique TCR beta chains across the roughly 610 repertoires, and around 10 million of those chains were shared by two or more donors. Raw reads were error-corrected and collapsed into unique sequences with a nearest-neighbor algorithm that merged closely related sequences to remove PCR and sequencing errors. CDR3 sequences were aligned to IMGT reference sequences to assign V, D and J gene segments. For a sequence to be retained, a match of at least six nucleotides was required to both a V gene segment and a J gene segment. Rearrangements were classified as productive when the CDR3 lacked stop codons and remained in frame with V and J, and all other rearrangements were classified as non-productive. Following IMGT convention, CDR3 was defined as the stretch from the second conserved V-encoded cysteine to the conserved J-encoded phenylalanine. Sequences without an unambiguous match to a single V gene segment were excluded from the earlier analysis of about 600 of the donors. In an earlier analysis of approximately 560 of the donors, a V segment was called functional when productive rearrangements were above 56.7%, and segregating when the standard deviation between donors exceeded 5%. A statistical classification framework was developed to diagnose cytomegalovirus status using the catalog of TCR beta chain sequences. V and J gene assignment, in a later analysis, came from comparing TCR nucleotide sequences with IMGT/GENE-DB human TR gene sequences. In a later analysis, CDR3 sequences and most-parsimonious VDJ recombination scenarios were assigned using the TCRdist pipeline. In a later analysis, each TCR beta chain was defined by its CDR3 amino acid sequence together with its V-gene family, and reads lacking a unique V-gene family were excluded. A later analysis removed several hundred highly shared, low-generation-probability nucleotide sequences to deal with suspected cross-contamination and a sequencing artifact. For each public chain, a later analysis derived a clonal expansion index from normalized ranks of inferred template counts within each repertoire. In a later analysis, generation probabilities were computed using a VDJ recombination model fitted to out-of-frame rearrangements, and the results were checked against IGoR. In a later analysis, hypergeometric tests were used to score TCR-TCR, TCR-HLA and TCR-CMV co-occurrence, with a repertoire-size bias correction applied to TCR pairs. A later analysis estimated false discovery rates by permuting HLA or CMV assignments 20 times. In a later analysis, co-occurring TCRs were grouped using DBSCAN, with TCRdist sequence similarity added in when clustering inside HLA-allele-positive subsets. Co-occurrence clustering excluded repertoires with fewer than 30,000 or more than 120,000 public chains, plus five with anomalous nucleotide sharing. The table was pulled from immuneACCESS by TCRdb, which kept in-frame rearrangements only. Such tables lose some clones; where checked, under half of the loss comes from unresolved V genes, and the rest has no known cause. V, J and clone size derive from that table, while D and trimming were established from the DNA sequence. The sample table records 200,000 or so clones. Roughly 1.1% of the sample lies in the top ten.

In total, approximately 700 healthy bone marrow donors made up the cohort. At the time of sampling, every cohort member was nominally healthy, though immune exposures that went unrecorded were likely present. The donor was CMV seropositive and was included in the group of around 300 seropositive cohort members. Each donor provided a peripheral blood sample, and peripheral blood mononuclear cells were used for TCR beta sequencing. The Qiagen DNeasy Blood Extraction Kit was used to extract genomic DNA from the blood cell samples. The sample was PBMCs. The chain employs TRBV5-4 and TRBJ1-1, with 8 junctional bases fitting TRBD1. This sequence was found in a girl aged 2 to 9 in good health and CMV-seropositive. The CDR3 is CASSFDRGPRYGTEAFF. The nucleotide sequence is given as TGTGCCAGCAGCTTCGACAGGGGTCCACGCTATGGCACTGAAGCTTTCTTT.